The present T cell receptor beta chain was sequenced within a study of regulatory T cells in long-lasting Graves disease. Specified time point: persistent/refractory GD, antithyroid drugs over 5 years with positive TRAb. There was RNA extracted from PBMCs, and the TCR library was made from it. Many counts were recorded for this clonotype. With iRepertoire HTBI primers and Arm-PCR of CDR3 regions, TCR beta libraries were built. One entry per CDR3 protein results from TCRdb running MiXCR on the multiplex PCR reads. The table includes roughly 360,000 distinct CDR3 sequences, roughly 23% detected once. This sample comprised peripheral blood mononuclear cells (PBMCs), obtained when the disease was refractory, from a patient treated with antithyroid drugs. The sequence was obtained from a middle-aged woman with Graves disease.

The chain's CDR3 is CATGGPGRINIQYF. The CDR3 region has the DNA TGTGCCACAGGGGGACCGGGACGGATAAACATTCAGTACTTC. The J gene is TRBJ2-4, the V gene TRBV28; 7 nucleotides line up with TRBD1. The V segment lost 10 bases and the J segment 6 bases; nucleotides outside the gene matches: 12. The germline V gene has CDR1 MDHEN and CDR2 SYDVKM. The CDR3 loop spans 14 amino acids.